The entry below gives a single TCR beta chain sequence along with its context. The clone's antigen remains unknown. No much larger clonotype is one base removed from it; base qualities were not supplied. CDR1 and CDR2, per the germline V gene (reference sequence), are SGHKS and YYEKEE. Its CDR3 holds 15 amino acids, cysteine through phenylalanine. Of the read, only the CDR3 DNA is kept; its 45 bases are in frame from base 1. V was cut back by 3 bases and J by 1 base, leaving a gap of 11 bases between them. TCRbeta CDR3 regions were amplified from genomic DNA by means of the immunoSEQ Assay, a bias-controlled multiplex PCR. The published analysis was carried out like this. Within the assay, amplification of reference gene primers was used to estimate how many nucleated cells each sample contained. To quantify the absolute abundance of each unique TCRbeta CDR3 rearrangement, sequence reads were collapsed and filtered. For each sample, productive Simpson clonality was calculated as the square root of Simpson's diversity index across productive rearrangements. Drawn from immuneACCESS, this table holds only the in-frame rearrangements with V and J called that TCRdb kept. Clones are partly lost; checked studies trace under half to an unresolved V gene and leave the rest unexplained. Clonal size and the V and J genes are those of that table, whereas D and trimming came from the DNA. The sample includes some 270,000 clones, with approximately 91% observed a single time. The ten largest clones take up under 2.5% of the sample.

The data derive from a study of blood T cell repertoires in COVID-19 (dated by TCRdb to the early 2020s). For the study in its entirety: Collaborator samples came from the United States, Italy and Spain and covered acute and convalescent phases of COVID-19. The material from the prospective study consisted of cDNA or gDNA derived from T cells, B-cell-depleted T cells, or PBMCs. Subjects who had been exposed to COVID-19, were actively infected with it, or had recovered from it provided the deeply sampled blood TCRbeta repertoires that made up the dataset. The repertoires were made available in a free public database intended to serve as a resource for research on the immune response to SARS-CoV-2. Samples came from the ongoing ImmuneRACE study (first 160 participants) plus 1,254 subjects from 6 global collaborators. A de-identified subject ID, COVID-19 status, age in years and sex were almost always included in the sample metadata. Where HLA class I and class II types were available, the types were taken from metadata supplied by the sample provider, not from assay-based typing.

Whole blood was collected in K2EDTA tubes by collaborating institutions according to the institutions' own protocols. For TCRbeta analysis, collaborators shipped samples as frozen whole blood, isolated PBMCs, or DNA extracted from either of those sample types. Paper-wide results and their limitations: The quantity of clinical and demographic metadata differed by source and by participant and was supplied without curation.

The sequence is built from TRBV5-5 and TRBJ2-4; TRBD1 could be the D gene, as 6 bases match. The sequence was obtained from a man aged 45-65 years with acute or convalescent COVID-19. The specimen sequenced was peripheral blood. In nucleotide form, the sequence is TGTGCCAGCAGCTCGCCAGGGGTGGCCAAAAACATTCAGTACTTC. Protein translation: CASSSPGVAKNIQYF.